This T cell receptor beta chain came from a study of cytomegalovirus exposure and HLA in healthy donors. Looking at the study overall: A preliminary data release comprised roughly 80 million unique TCRs obtained from HLA-typed donors. Study-level points and caveats: Analysis performed later found about 18,000 TCR beta sequences associated with HLA alleles at 0.05 false discovery rate.

The V gene's germline CDR1 is SEHNR and CDR2 FQNEAQ (reference sequence). With V trimmed by 5 bases and J by 5 bases, 5 bases remained unmatched. The CDR3 extends over 15 amino acids. 13 Jbeta primers and 60 Vbeta primers were used for the PCR. The table came from immunoSEQ multiplex PCR; TCRdb's copy has only in-frame clones and leaves some out. The sample consists of around 130,000 clones, roughly 80% of them appearing once. To note about this clone: Its antigen is not known.

What was sequenced was PBMCs. This chain connects TRBV7-9 to TRBJ2-5; 13 bases map to TRBD2. The origin of this receptor is a girl aged 2 to 10 in good health and CMV-seronegative. The CDR3: CASSGGTSGAETQYF. The DNA for the CDR3 is TGTGCCAGCAGCGGGGGGACTAGCGGGGCGGAGACCCAGTACTTC.